This is a list of T cell receptor beta chains from one sample in a study of yellow fever vaccine responses in identical twins. TCRdb reanalysed the RT-PCR reads using MiXCR and keeps one entry per CDR3 protein. This table holds about 6,900 distinct CDR3 sequences, 84% found once. The input for sequencing was T cells from blood (PBMCs), unsorted or a sorted subset (not recorded which), taken before or after yellow fever vaccination (not recorded which). The receptors stem from a woman aged 18-29 years who received the yellow fever vaccine. Both conserved end residues are part of each CDR3. The D gene is left open where the match is weak. The size entry is marked missing in some rows and otherwise reads once, few, many or a size class.

j_call v_call clone_size d_call cdr3_nt cdr3_aa
TRBJ2-7 TRBV12-3/TRBV12-4 . . TGTGCCAGCAGTTTTAGTAGTGTCAACGAGCAGTACTTC CASSFSSVNEQYF
TRBJ2-6 TRBV19 once . TGTGCCAGTAGTATAGCTTGGACAGTCTCTGGGGCCAACGTCCTGACTTTC CASSIAWTVSGANVLTF
TRBJ2-5 TRBV2 . . TGTGCCAGCAGAGTTACAGTGAGCCTCCAAGAGACCCAGTACTTC CASRVTVSLQETQYF
TRBJ1-1 TRBV5-1 . TRBD1 TGCGCCAGCAGCTTGGCCGTAACAGGGGACAACACTGAAGCTTTCTTT CASSLAVTGDNTEAFF
TRBJ2-3 TRBV4-2 . . TGTGCCAGCAGCCAGGATATAATGGGGGGCACAGATACGCAGTATTTT CASSQDIMGGTDTQYF
TRBJ2-1 TRBV4-3 . TRBD2 TGCGCCAGCAGCCAAGATGCGGCGGGAGAATCGGGTGAGCAGTTCTTC CASSQDAAGESGEQFF
TRBJ2-1 TRBV3-1 . . TGTGCCAGCAGCCAAGATGGGCGCTACAATGAGCAGTTCTTC CASSQDGRYNEQFF
TRBJ2-7 TRBV28 large . TGTGCCAGCAGTAATGGCGCGGCCGCCTACGAGCAGTACTTC CASSNGAAAYEQYF
TRBJ1-6 TRBV30 . TRBD1 TGTGCCTGGTCCGAGGGGGCGCTTTCACCCCTCCACTTT CAWSEGALSPLHF
TRBJ2-5 TRBV6-2/TRBV6-3 . TRBD1 TGTGCCAGCAGACCGAGACAGGGGGCAGAGACCCAGTACTTC CASRPRQGAETQYF
TRBJ2-3 TRBV2 . . TGTGCCAGCAGTGAATCCGGACTTGGCACAGATACGCAGTATTTT CASSESGLGTDTQYF